The TCR beta chain described here comes from a study of HIV-infected patients and healthy controls. General observations from the study: No HLA typing of donors was done in this study. Slight age and sex differences between study cohorts did not explain the diversity differences.

Concerning this clonotype: Antigen: not known.

Alpha and beta constant-region primers primed reverse transcription of 400 to 650 ng RNA. Separate chain-specific third strand synthesis with multiplexing indices produced the alpha and beta libraries. Each CDR3 protein is one row after TCRdb ran MiXCR on the 5' RACE reads. The data show approximately 22,000 distinct CDR3 sequences, with roughly 8.7% seen just once and 3% to 4.5% held by the top ten. All unsorted peripheral T cells were captured because whole blood was used without fractionation. The sequence was collected from an adult in good health. Sequencing was performed on blood.

The CDR3 sequence: CASSSHAGVGGGNQPQHF. The CDR3 coding sequence is TGTGCCAGCAGCTCCCATGCGGGGGTTGGGGGAGGCAATCAGCCCCAGCATTTT. The genes are TRBV7-2 and TRBJ1-5, with D maybe TRBD1 (5 bases). Trimming cost V 4 bases and J 2 bases, with 21 bases left between them. The CDR3 loop spans 18 amino acids. Germline lookup yields CDR1 SGHTA and CDR2 FQGNSA.